This T cell receptor (beta chain) appears in the sequencing data of a study of CD4 and CD8 cells across lung adenocarcinoma regions. TCRdb recomputed calls from the PCR reads with MiXCR, one row per CDR3 protein. The table has 20,000 to 25,000 distinct CDR3 sequences, around half seen once. The length of the CDR3 is 16 residues. The V gene's germline CDR1 is MNHNS and CDR2 SASEGT. J was trimmed by 0 bases and V by 5 bases; bases with no gene match: 3. Sequenced: CD8+ T cells from the center of a lung tumor. The receptor was isolated from a female donor with lung adenocarcinoma. The CD4 and CD8 labels of this study may be unreliable. The chain joins TRBV6-1 to TRBJ1-6, with 8 nucleotides matching TRBD1. CDR3 sequence: CASSRTGNSYNSPLHF. CDR3 sequence (DNA): TGTGCCAGCAGTCGGACAGGGAACTCCTATAATTCACCCCTCCACTTT.